This T cell receptor (beta chain) was found in a study of blood T cells in healthy people across ages. This CDR3 is 13 amino acids long. V trimming: 4 bases; J trimming: 3 bases; junction bases outside the gene matches: 5. The germline gives CDR1 DFQATT, CDR2 SNEGSKA (reference sequence). A second PCR, run for roughly 7 to 12 cycles, used a sample-barcoded 5' primer plus a J-beta primer mix. Each sample yielded at least 3 million CDR3-containing paired-end reads. TCRdb reanalysed the 5' RACE reads using MiXCR and keeps one entry per CDR3 protein. Here the sample spans about a million distinct CDR3 sequences, about two fifths being singletons. Note on this clonotype: Its antigen is undetermined.

Study-wide points: Total diversity from one million sequenced T cells was likely underestimated. Because sorting was not performed, PBMCs prevented conclusive naive versus antigen-experienced comparison.

Material for sequencing was blood. V usage is TRBV20-1 and J usage is TRBJ2-7; TRBD2 matches at 8 bases. The receptor was isolated from a young man in good health. The CDR3 sequence is CSATSSGDYEQYF. CDR3 DNA sequence: TGCAGTGCTACGAGTAGCGGGGACTACGAGCAGTACTTC.